This record covers a single TCR beta chain. Antigen: not known. The primer mix had 60 Vbeta and 13 Jbeta primers. This table comes from immunoSEQ multiplex PCR, and its TCRdb copy is limited to in-frame clones, with some not included. The repertoire has fewer than 200,000 clones, around 80% of them found once; the top ten carry around 6%. J lost 2 bases, V lost 7 bases, and 4 bases had no gene match. The CDR3 totals 14 residues. Germline assignment: CDR1 LNHDA and CDR2 SQIVND (reference sequence). The donors were healthy bone marrow donors. The sample originates from a study of cytomegalovirus exposure and HLA in healthy donors. General study findings and limits: A later analysis found common viral pathogens apparently linked to several of the most significant clusters. It has been reported that TCR beta sequences accurately predicted the HLA-A and HLA-B alleles of most subjects. One variant, a missense change in DCLRE1C, was linked in a later analysis to TCR beta V- and J-gene trimming.

V gene TRBV19 combines with J gene TRBJ1-5; 8 nucleotides align to TRBD1. Sequenced input: PBMCs. This sequence originates from a man aged 40-55 years in good health and CMV-seronegative. The CDR3 region is CASKDRAGNQPQHF. CDR3 sequence (DNA): TGTGCCAGTAAGGACAGGGCTGGCAATCAGCCCCAGCATTTT.